A selection of T cell receptor beta chains follows, all from one sample in a study of blood T cell repertoires in COVID-19. This table comes from immunoSEQ multiplex PCR, and its TCRdb copy is limited to in-frame clones, with some not included. Of hundreds of thousands of clones listed, about 80% are singletons. Sequencing was performed on peripheral blood. The receptors come from a woman in her 50s with acute or convalescent COVID-19. Both conserved end residues are part of each CDR3. D genes are given only for firm matches. Clone sizes are given selectively: once, few, many, or a class where the clone is expanded.

V,J,D,size,DNA,CDR3
TRBV5-6,TRBJ2-2,-,-,TGTGCCAGCAGCTTTGGACAGACCCACGTAAGCACCGGGGAGCTGTTTTTT,CASSFGQTHVSTGELFF
TRBV5-6,TRBJ2-2,TRBD2,-,TGTGCCAGCAGCTTTGGAGCGGGAGGGGCGAACACCGGGGAGCTGTTTTTT,CASSFGAGGANTGELFF
TRBV10-3,TRBJ2-5,-,-,TGTGCCACCCAGACAGGCCAAGAGACCCAGTACTTC,CATQTGQETQYF
TRBV3-1/TRBV3-2,TRBJ1-4,TRBD1,many,TGTGCCAGCAGCCAAGAGTCAGGGGGTAGTGAAAAACTGTTTTTT,CASSQESGGSEKLFF
TRBV4-3,TRBJ1-5,-,-,TGCGCCAGCAGCCAGGACAGTTCCCCAAATCAGCCCCAGCATTTT,CASSQDSSPNQPQHF
TRBV4-2,TRBJ1-4,-,-,TGTGCCAGCAGCCAAGATCCGCAGGGCGGTGAAAAACTGTTTTTT,CASSQDPQGGEKLFF
TRBV7-2,TRBJ1-6,TRBD1,-,TGTGCCAGCAGCTTAGAGACCAGACAGGGATACACACCCCTCCACTTT,CASSLETRQGYTPLHF
TRBV28,TRBJ2-6,-,few,TGTGCCAGCAGACACAGGCCCCCCGCCTCTGGGGCCAACGTCCTGACTTTC,CASRHRPPASGANVLTF
TRBV5-1,TRBJ2-6,TRBD1,few,TGCGCCAGCAGCCAAGGGGACAGGGGGCCTGGGGCCAACGTCCTGACTTTC,CASSQGDRGPGANVLTF
TRBV5-1,TRBJ1-4,-,once,TGCGCCAGCAGCTTGGGCGGAAATGAAAAACTGTTTTTT,CASSLGGNEKLFF
TRBV30,TRBJ1-1,-,few,TGTGCCTGGAGTGGGGGGCAGGGGTGGGCTGAAGCTTTCTTT,CAWSGGQGWAEAFF
TRBV10-2,TRBJ2-3,TRBD2,once,TGCGCCAGCAGTGAGAGCGGGAACACAGATACGCAGTATTTT,CASSESGNTDTQYF
TRBV6-5,TRBJ1-1,-,-,TGTGCCAGCAGTTACTCGACTTGGGGCGTGAACACTGAAGCTTTCTTT,CASSYSTWGVNTEAFF
TRBV5-1,TRBJ2-7,TRBD2,-,TGCGCCAGCAGCTTGGAAGGACTAGCGGGTTACTACGAGCAGTACTTC,CASSLEGLAGYYEQYF
TRBV19,TRBJ1-5,-,-,TGTGCCACCAGTAGTGCATGGGCGGGGAGCAATCAGCCCCAGCATTTT,CATSSAWAGSNQPQHF
TRBV7-6,TRBJ1-4,TRBD1,few,TGTGCCAGCAGCTTAAGCCCCAGGGGGATTGTTGAAAAACTGTTTTTT,CASSLSPRGIVEKLFF
TRBV5-4,TRBJ2-1,TRBD2,-,TGTGCCAGCAGCTTGGGACTAGCGGTCTCCTACAATGAGCAGTTCTTC,CASSLGLAVSYNEQFF
TRBV27,TRBJ1-2,TRBD1,few,TGTGCCAGCAGCGAATCAGGGGCAGGGGGCTTCTATGGCTACACCTTC,CASSESGAGGFYGYTF
TRBV12-3/TRBV12-4,TRBJ2-5,-,-,TGTGCCAGCAGTCCAGTCCAAGAGACCCAGTACTTC,CASSPVQETQYF
TRBV19,TRBJ1-5,-,-,TGTGCCAGTAGCAAAGGGCGGGGTCAGCCCCAGCATTTT,CASSKGRGQPQHF
TRBV4-2,TRBJ2-7,TRBD1,-,TGTGCCAGCAGCCAATCGCTCGGGACAGGGACATCCTACGAGCAGTACTTC,CASSQSLGTGTSYEQYF
TRBV7-9,TRBJ2-1,TRBD1,-,TGTGCCAGCAGCTTAGGACAGGGGGCAAGGAATGAGCAGTTCTTC,CASSLGQGARNEQFF
TRBV5-5,TRBJ1-2,-,-,TGTGCCAGCAGCCCTACGCCCTGGACAGTTAACTATGGCTACACCTTC,CASSPTPWTVNYGYTF
TRBV6-2/TRBV6-3,TRBJ2-1,TRBD2,-,TGTGCCAGCAGTTCACTAGCGGGGGTCTACAATGAGCAGTTCTTC,CASSSLAGVYNEQFF
TRBV7-2,TRBJ1-1,-,-,TGTGCCAGCAGCAGACAGATGAACACTGAAGCTTTCTTT,CASSRQMNTEAFF
TRBV19,TRBJ2-2,TRBD1,once,TGTGCCAGTAGGGGGGACAGGGGCACCGGGGAGCTGTTTTTT,CASRGDRGTGELFF
TRBV12-5,TRBJ2-1,-,-,TGTGCTAGTGGTTTCCATCTAGCCCAGGCGGGTGAGCAGTTCTTC,CASGFHLAQAGEQFF
TRBV10-3,TRBJ1-4,TRBD1,-,TGTGCCATCAGTGCCACAGGGGAGGCTAATGAAAAACTGTTTTTT,CAISATGEANEKLFF
TRBV19,TRBJ2-7,TRBD1,-,TGTGCCAGTAGTAATTTTCCAAGACAGGGGGCGGACCAGGCTTTC,CASSNFPRQGADQAF
TRBV12-3/TRBV12-4,TRBJ1-4,-,few,TGTGCCAGCAGTTGGGGGGCTAATGAAAAACTGTTTTTT,CASSWGANEKLFF
TRBV10-2,TRBJ1-6,-,-,TGCGCCAGCAGTGAGGGCGGGAATTCACCCCTCCACTTT,CASSEGGNSPLHF
TRBV18,TRBJ2-7,TRBD2,many,TGTGCCAGCTCACCGAAGGGACTAGCGGGGGCCCCCCAGCACTTC,CASSPKGLAGAPQHF
TRBV18,TRBJ1-1,TRBD1,-,TGTGCCAGCTCAGTAACCGGGACAGGGTCTGAAGCTTTCTTT,CASSVTGTGSEAFF
TRBV27,TRBJ1-4,-,-,TGTGCCAGCAGCCGGAGGACTAATGAAAAACTGTTTTTT,CASSRRTNEKLFF
TRBV9,TRBJ1-6,-,-,TGTGCCAGCAGCGTAGACCAGGGTAATTCACCCCTCCACTTT,CASSVDQGNSPLHF
TRBV5-1,TRBJ2-6,-,-,TGCGCCAGCAGCTTGGCCGGGGTATCTGGGGCCAACGTCCTGACTTTC,CASSLAGVSGANVLTF
TRBV11-2,TRBJ2-7,-,once,TGTGCCAGCAGCTTAGTTGGAGACGAGCAGTACTTC,CASSLVGDEQYF
TRBV9,TRBJ2-7,TRBD1,-,TGTGCCAGCAGCCCCTCGGGACAGGGCTACGAGCAGTACTTC,CASSPSGQGYEQYF
TRBV10-3,TRBJ2-7,TRBD2,-,TGTGCCATCAGTGAGTGGACTAGCGGGAGCGAGCAGTACTTC,CAISEWTSGSEQYF
TRBV5-1,TRBJ2-2,TRBD1,-,TGCGCCAGCAGCTCGGGGACAGGGGCCGTCGGGACCGGGGAGCTGTTTTTT,CASSSGTGAVGTGELFF
TRBV2,TRBJ1-4,-,once,TGTGCCAGCACTTCAGGGTACGAAAAACTGTTTTTT,CASTSGYEKLFF
TRBV27,TRBJ2-3,-,-,TGTGCCAGCAGTTTCTCCCCTCTTAACGGTATCACAGATACGCAGTATTTT,CASSFSPLNGITDTQYF
TRBV5-4,TRBJ1-4,-,-,TGTGCCAGCAGCGGGGGGATGAATGAAAAACTGTTTTTT,CASSGGMNEKLFF
TRBV28,TRBJ1-2,TRBD1,-,TGTGCCACCTCGGACAGGGCCAGGAGTTGGGGCTACACCTTC,CATSDRARSWGYTF
TRBV9,TRBJ1-2,TRBD1,-,TGTGCCAGCAGATCGGGACAGCCCAACTATGGCTACACCTTC,CASRSGQPNYGYTF
TRBV19,TRBJ2-1,-,-,TGTGCCAGTAGTATAGGTGGGGGCGCCATTCGAGAGCAGTTCTTC,CASSIGGGAIREQFF
TRBV9,TRBJ2-5,TRBD2,-,TGTGCCAGCAGCGCGCCCGGGGGGACCCAAGAGACCCAGTACTTC,CASSAPGGTQETQYF
TRBV29-1,TRBJ1-4,-,-,TGCAGCGTTGATCCTGGGGGCGAGGAAAAACTGTTTTTT,CSVDPGGEEKLFF
TRBV5-6,TRBJ1-5,TRBD1,few,TGTGCCAGCAGCGTGGGACAGGGAAGAGGTCAGCCCCAGCATTTT,CASSVGQGRGQPQHF
TRBV28,TRBJ1-5,TRBD1,-,TGTGCCAGCAGCCCCTTGGACAGGGTCAATCAGCCCCAGCATTTT,CASSPLDRVNQPQHF
TRBV9,TRBJ2-1,-,once,TGTGCCAGCAGCGGGCGGACAAACAAGGATGAGCAGTTCTTC,CASSGRTNKDEQFF
TRBV7-9,TRBJ1-2,-,-,TGTGCCAGCAGCTTAGGGCTACTGGGAGGGCCTACTAACTATGGCTACACCTTC,CASSLGLLGGPTNYGYTF
TRBV5-1,TRBJ1-4,-,-,TGCGCCAGCAGCTTAAATCAGGCAACTAATGAAAAACTGTTTTTT,CASSLNQATNEKLFF
TRBV6-5,TRBJ2-1,-,-,TGTGCCAGCAGCACCCGACTAGTCCCCGGGAATGAGCAGTTCTTC,CASSTRLVPGNEQFF
TRBV4-1,TRBJ1-2,-,-,TGCGCCAGCAGCCAAGATGGCGGGTTAGCTAACTATGGCTACACCTTC,CASSQDGGLANYGYTF
TRBV5-1,TRBJ1-2,TRBD1,-,TGCGCCAGCCAGCCGGGACAGGGTGTTGCTAACTATGGCTACACCTTC,CASQPGQGVANYGYTF
TRBV30,TRBJ1-2,-,-,TGTGCCTGGACCCGAACAAGGGGATCTGGAACCTTC,CAWTRTRGSGTF
TRBV24-1,TRBJ2-1,TRBD2,-,TGTGCCACCAGTGATTTGGGTCGTACTAGCGGGGGGGCCACTGAGCAGTTCTTC,CATSDLGRTSGGATEQFF
TRBV30,TRBJ1-1,-,-,TGTGCCTGGAGTGTCAGGGATGGGTACACTGAAGCTTTCTTT,CAWSVRDGYTEAFF
TRBV12-5,TRBJ2-1,TRBD2,-,TGTGCTAGTGGTCAGTTACTAGCGGGAGAATACAATGAGCAGTTCTTC,CASGQLLAGEYNEQFF